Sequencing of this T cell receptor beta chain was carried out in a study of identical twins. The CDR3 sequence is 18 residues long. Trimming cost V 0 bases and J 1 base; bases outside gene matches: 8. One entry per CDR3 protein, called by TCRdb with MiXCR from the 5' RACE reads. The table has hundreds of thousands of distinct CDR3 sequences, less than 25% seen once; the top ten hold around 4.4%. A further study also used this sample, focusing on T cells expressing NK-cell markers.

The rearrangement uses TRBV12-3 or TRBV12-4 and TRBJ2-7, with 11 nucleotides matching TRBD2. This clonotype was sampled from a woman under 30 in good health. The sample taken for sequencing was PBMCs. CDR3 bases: TGTGCCAGCAGTTTAGCGCGTCTAGCGGGGGGACCTTCCTACGAGCAGTACTTC. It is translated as CASSLARLAGGPSYEQYF.